Following are 22 T cell receptor beta chains from one sample sequenced in a study of blood T cells in healthy people across ages. Primers used in a second PCR of about 6 to 12 cycles were a sample-barcoded 5' primer and a J-beta primer mix. TCRdb called the 5' RACE reads again in MiXCR, with one record for every CDR3 protein. The sample carries over 950,000 distinct CDR3 sequences, 35% to 45% recorded once. Material: blood. These receptors were obtained from a man younger than 35 in good health.

This clonotype was observed a few times. The chain joins TRBV6-2 or TRBV6-3 to TRBJ1-5; D uncertain. Trimming took off 2 bases at V and 2 bases at J, with 4 bases between the two ends. CDR1 is MNHEY, CDR2 SVGEGT, per germline. The CDR3 is made up of 13 amino acids. CDR3 sequence (DNA): TGTGCCAGCAGTTACGAGGGCAATCAGCCCCAGCATTTT. This sequence encodes CASSYEGNQPQHF.

This clonotype has only a few counts. The chain recombines TRBV6-5 with TRBJ1-1; TRBD1 is a possible D gene (6 bases). Germline assignment: CDR1 MNHEY and CDR2 SVGAGI. This CDR3 region has 15 residues. Trimming took off 0 bases at V and 1 base at J, with 9 bases between the two ends. The CDR3 protein is CASSYSGARNTEAFF. CDR3 coding DNA: TGTGCCAGCAGTTACTCGGGGGCTCGGAACACTGAAGCTTTCTTT.

The chain joins TRBV2 to TRBJ1-1; 8 bases are a match to TRBD1. Looked up from germline, CDR1 is SNHLY and CDR2 is FYNNEI. V lost 1 base, J lost 4 bases, and 5 bases stayed unmatched. The CDR3 length is 15 residues. DNA for the CDR3: TGTGCCAGCAGTGAAGAGGGCACAGGGGGCACTGAAGCTTTCTTT. Protein sequence: CASSEEGTGGTEAFF.

This clonotype was detected many times. The V gene is TRBV4-1, the J gene TRBJ2-3; D call uncertain. This CDR3 has 13 residues. CDR1 MGHRA and CDR2 YSYEKL come from the germline V gene. The V gene lost 2 bases and the J gene lost 6 bases, with 9 bases spanning the gap. The CDR3 sequence is CASSQFTGDTQYF. The CDR3, as DNA: TGCGCCAGCAGCCAATTTACCGGGGATACGCAGTATTTT.

This clonotype was observed a handful of times. CDR3 in amino acids: CSASGIGQKIYNEQFF. CDR3 nucleotide sequence: TGCAGTGCTAGTGGTATCGGACAGAAGATTTACAATGAGCAGTTCTTC. The chain is built from TRBV20-1 and TRBJ2-1, with a tentative D call TRBD1 (6 bases). The CDR3 length is 16 residues. V lost 3 bases and J lost 4, with 19 bases in between. Germline values: CDR1 DFQATT, CDR2 SNEGSKA (reference sequence).

The chain has TRBV27 and TRBJ2-3; 12 bases match TRBD1. Germline trimming cut 3 bases from V and 4 bases from J; bases unmatched to any gene: 2. CDR3 length: 15 residues. Germline V gives CDR1 MNHEY, CDR2 SMNVEV (reference sequence). The CDR3 region has the DNA TGTGCCAGCAGTTTCCGGGACAGGGGGCCAGATACGCAGTATTTT. Encoded protein: CASSFRDRGPDTQYF.

The chain carries TRBV11-2 and TRBJ2-5; a weak D match, TRBD1 (6 bases). V was shortened by 5 bases and J by 11 bases, with 21 bases between the two germline ends. The CDR3 contains 14 residues. The germline V gene encodes CDR1 SGHAT and CDR2 FQNNGV. Here the CDR3 reads CASSLQGLNNEQYF. DNA of the CDR3: TGTGCCAGCAGCCTGCAGGGGCTGAACAATGAGCAGTACTTC.

About this clonotype itself: A junction end diverges from the germline sequence, so it may reflect a read error. The chain has TRBV20-1 and TRBJ1-3; D not resolved. The germline gives CDR1 DFQATT, CDR2 SNEGSKA (reference sequence). The CDR3 covers 14 residues. CDR3 DNA sequence: TGCAGTGCTAGACTGGGGAGCTCTGGAAACACCACATATTTT. This encodes CSARLGSSGNTTYF.

This clonotype was observed many times. This chain links TRBV29-1 with TRBJ2-1; 11 bases fit TRBD2. Per the germline V gene, CDR1 is SQVTM and CDR2 is ANQGSEA. The CDR3 runs 14 residues. V shed 4 bases, J shed 2 bases, and the junction held 1 base outside the gene matches. CDR3: CSVVSGGAYNEQFF. The CDR3 region has the DNA TGCAGCGTTGTTAGCGGGGGGGCCTACAATGAGCAGTTCTTC.

This chain uses TRBV6-1 with TRBJ1-2; D unresolved. Trimming shortened V by 7 bases and J by 3 bases, and 9 bases separated the two germline ends. CDR1 is MNHNS, CDR2 SASEGT, per germline. This CDR3 is built from 12 residues. CDR3 in DNA: TGTGCCAGCATCATCGCAGACTATGGCTACACCTTC. Translating it yields CASIIADYGYTF.

This clonotype was detected only a few times. The chain employs TRBV5-1 and TRBJ2-4, with D maybe TRBD2 (5 bases). The CDR3 is 15 residues long. The V gene's germline CDR1 is SGHRS and CDR2 YFSETQ. Trimming shortened V by 4 bases and J by 0 bases, and 11 bases separated the two germline ends. CDR3 sequence: CASSQDSLAKNIQYF. As DNA, the CDR3 is TGCGCCAGCAGCCAGGACTCCCTAGCCAAAAACATTCAGTACTTC.

The chain uses TRBV6-1 and TRBJ1-5; D is possibly TRBD1 (5 bases). The V gene's germline CDR1 is MNHNS and CDR2 SASEGT. The CDR3 is made up of 16 amino acids. V was pared by 2 bases and J by 4 bases, with 15 bases between. Written as DNA, the CDR3 is TGTGCCAGCAGTGAAAAGGGGAACAGTATGAATCAGCCCCAGCATTTT. Residues: CASSEKGNSMNQPQHF.

Concerning this clonotype: Since a much larger clone is just one base distant, this may be a read error. The gene calls are TRBV4-3 and TRBJ2-1; D unresolved. The V gene lost 0 bases and the J gene lost 8 bases, with 14 bases spanning the gap. The CDR3 contains 15 residues. In germline, CDR1 is LGHNA, CDR2 YSLEER. The CDR3 reads CASSQDRLRADEQFF. In DNA form, the CDR3 reads TGCGCCAGCAGCCAAGATCGACTCCGAGCCGATGAGCAGTTCTTC.

The chain uses TRBV4-1 and TRBJ2-2; D gene uncertain. CDR1 and CDR2 from the germline V gene are MGHRA and YSYEKL. The length of the CDR3 is 16 residues. The V end was cut by 0 bases, the J end by 3 bases, with 11 bases between. CDR3 sequence reads: CASSQEAHRDTGELFF. CDR3 coding DNA: TGCGCCAGCAGCCAAGAGGCTCACAGAGACACCGGGGAGCTGTTTTTT.

A single count supports this clonotype. This chain uses TRBV6-6 with TRBJ1-3; D might be TRBD1 (6 bases). V was trimmed by 8 bases and J by 2 bases, leaving 16 bases between them. The germline V gene encodes CDR1 MNHNY and CDR2 SVGAGI (reference sequence). The CDR3 has 15 amino acids. This CDR3 reads CASSRGGGAGNTIYF. Written as DNA, the CDR3 is TGTGCCAGCTCCCGGGGAGGGGGGGCTGGAAACACCATATATTTT.

The chain uses TRBV2 and TRBJ2-5, with D uncertain. The germline CDR1 and CDR2 sequences are SNHLY and FYNNEI. This CDR3 spans 12 amino acids. V lost 6 bases and J lost 5, with 10 bases in between. The CDR3 DNA is TGTGCCAGCAGATGGGTCGGGGAGACCCAGTACTTC. Encoded protein: CASRWVGETQYF.

This clonotype was counted between two and nine times. The chain links TRBV27 to TRBJ2-2; possible D gene TRBD2, 5 bases. The germline V and J ends were trimmed by 6 bases and 5 bases, with 19 bases remaining between them. CDR3 length equals 16 residues. The germline V gene encodes CDR1 MNHEY and CDR2 SMNVEV (reference sequence). The CDR3 sequence is CASSLEGIRATGELFF. DNA for the CDR3: TGTGCCAGCAGCCTAGAGGGTATCCGCGCTACCGGGGAGCTGTTTTTT.

The J gene is TRBJ2-3, the V gene TRBV27; D gene uncertain. This CDR3 region has 15 residues. The germline V gene has CDR1 MNHEY and CDR2 SMNVEV (reference sequence). Trimming cost V 2 bases and J 1 base, with 10 bases left between them. As DNA, the CDR3 is TGTGCCAGCAGTTTAGTTGGGGTGGGCACAGATACGCAGTATTTT. Translation gives CASSLVGVGTDTQYF.

The chain links TRBV6-2 or TRBV6-3 to TRBJ2-1; 14 positions agree with TRBD2. V lost 5 bases and J lost 4; bases outside the gene matches: 4. Germline-derived CDR1 and CDR2 are MNHEY and SVGEGT. The CDR3 covers 16 residues. This chain's CDR3 is CASSPTSGGAYNEQFF. For the CDR3, the DNA is TGTGCCAGCAGTCCGACTAGCGGGGGGGCATACAATGAGCAGTTCTTC.

On this clonotype itself: A much more abundant neighbour one base away suggests this may be a read error. This chain uses TRBV7-2 with TRBJ2-1; D possibly corresponds to TRBD1 (5 bases). Germline V lookup: CDR1 SGHTA, CDR2 FQGNSA. V lost 0 bases, J lost 5 bases, and 14 bases lay in between. This CDR3 contains 16 residues. The CDR3 loop is CASSLAAGQTHNEQFF. In nucleotides, the CDR3 is TGTGCCAGCAGCTTAGCCGCAGGGCAAACCCACAATGAGCAGTTCTTC. The whole variable domain, remainder taken from reference TRBV7-2 and TRBJ2-1, is GAGVSQSPSNKVTEKGKDVELRCDPISGHTALYWYRQSLGQGLEFLIYFQGNSAPDKSGLPSDRFSAERTGGSVSTLTIQRTQQEDSAVYLCASSLAAGQTHNEQFFGPGTRLTVL.

The gene calls are TRBV11-1 and TRBJ2-2, with a possible D match to TRBD1 (5 bases). The CDR3 consists of 15 residues. V lost 5 bases and J 3 bases, leaving 13 bases between the germline ends. Germline values: CDR1 SGHAT, CDR2 FQDESV (reference sequence). The CDR3 nucleotides are TGTGCCAGCAGCCCGCAGGGTGGGGACACCGGGGAGCTGTTTTTT. Its translation: CASSPQGGDTGELFF. The whole variable domain, remainder taken from reference TRBV11-1 and TRBJ2-2, is EAEVAQSPRYKITEKSQAVAFWCDPISGHATLYWYRQILGQGPELLVQFQDESVVDDSQLPKDRFSAERLKGVDSTLKIQPAELGDSAMYLCASSPQGGDTGELFFGEGSRLTVL.

The rearrangement uses TRBV20-1 and TRBJ2-3; 9 bases are shared with TRBD2. This CDR3 spans 15 amino acids. J lost 0 bases, V lost 4 bases, and 5 bases had no gene match. Germline V gene sequence: CDR1 DFQATT, CDR2 SNEGSKA (reference sequence). The CDR3 bases are TGCAGTGCTACGAGACTAGCGGCTAGCACAGATACGCAGTATTTT. Protein: CSATRLAASTDTQYF.